This T cell receptor (beta chain) was recovered during a study of T cells after yellow fever vaccination. TCRdb recomputed calls from the 5' RACE reads with MiXCR, one row per CDR3 protein. The sample has some 560,000 distinct CDR3 sequences; 17% are singletons. The CDR3 runs to 15 residues. V gave up 6 bases and J gave up 4 bases, with 17 bases separating them. Sequencing was performed on PBMCs, taken about 5 days after the first yellow fever vaccination. The chain joins TRBV6-7 to TRBJ2-3; no firm D call. TRBV6-7 is an open reading frame whose function is uncertain. The sequence was obtained from a man younger than 30 who received the YFV17D yellow fever vaccine. The CDR3 here is CASSHVGLRPDTQYF. The DNA for the CDR3 is TGTGCCAGCAGCCACGTGGGGTTGCGCCCAGATACGCAGTATTTT.